The rows below give T cell receptor beta chains drawn from one sample of a study of siplizumab effects on memory and regulatory T cells. The repertoire was sequenced with immunoSEQ multiplex PCR; TCRdb's copy has only in-frame clones and lacks some. The sample records 75,000 to 100,000 clones, roughly 94% being singletons. Sequencing used non-Treg CD4+ T cells sorted from blood. Receptors were obtained from a human donor in good health. Both conserved end residues are part of each CDR3. Fields, in order: clone size, D gene, V gene, J gene, CDR3 DNA, CDR3 protein. A D gene is named only where the DNA matches it firmly. The listing skips clone size in some rows; elsewhere it reads once, few, many or a size class.

abundance: .; d_gene: .; v_gene: TRBV6-5; j_gene: TRBJ1-5; CDR3nt: TGTGCCAGCAGTCGACAGATTAGCAATCAGCCCCAGCATTTT; CDR3aa: CASSRQISNQPQHF
abundance: .; d_gene: .; v_gene: TRBV5-4; j_gene: TRBJ2-3; CDR3nt: TGTGCCAGCAGCTTGGTTGCGACTAGTAGCACAGATACGCAGTATTTT; CDR3aa: CASSLVATSSTDTQYF
abundance: once; d_gene: .; v_gene: TRBV6-1; j_gene: TRBJ1-1; CDR3nt: TGTGCCAGCAGTGCAACAGGACAGACCCAAGCTTTCTTT; CDR3aa: CASSATGQTQAFF
abundance: .; d_gene: TRBD1; v_gene: TRBV6-5; j_gene: TRBJ2-5; CDR3nt: TGTGCCAGCAGTTGGGGACAGAAAGAGACCCAGTACTTC; CDR3aa: CASSWGQKETQYF
abundance: .; d_gene: TRBD1; v_gene: TRBV18; j_gene: TRBJ2-2; CDR3nt: TGTGCCAGCTCACCGGGACAGGGCACCGGGGAGCTGTTTTTT; CDR3aa: CASSPGQGTGELFF
abundance: .; d_gene: .; v_gene: TRBV19; j_gene: TRBJ1-4; CDR3nt: TGTGCCAGTAGGGGTTGGGATAATGAAAAACTGTTTTTT; CDR3aa: CASRGWDNEKLFF
abundance: .; d_gene: .; v_gene: TRBV30; j_gene: TRBJ1-1; CDR3nt: TGTGCCTGGAGTCCCCCCGGGTCCCCGAACACTGAAGCTTTCTTT; CDR3aa: CAWSPPGSPNTEAFF
abundance: .; d_gene: .; v_gene: TRBV11-2; j_gene: TRBJ2-7; CDR3nt: TGTGCCAGCAGCTTCAGCCGCGAGCAGTACTTC; CDR3aa: CASSFSREQYF
abundance: .; d_gene: .; v_gene: TRBV7-9; j_gene: TRBJ2-1; CDR3nt: TGTGCCAGCAGACGAGAACTCAGTGAGCAGTTCTTC; CDR3aa: CASRRELSEQFF
abundance: .; d_gene: TRBD1; v_gene: TRBV5-1; j_gene: TRBJ2-1; CDR3nt: TGCGCCAGCAGCACCGGGACAGGGGCGGGGAATGAGCAGTTCTTC; CDR3aa: CASSTGTGAGNEQFF
abundance: .; d_gene: TRBD2; v_gene: TRBV6-5; j_gene: TRBJ2-4; CDR3nt: TGTGCCAGCAGTGGGGGGGTAGCCAAAAACATTCAGTACTTC; CDR3aa: CASSGGVAKNIQYF
abundance: .; d_gene: .; v_gene: TRBV6-6; j_gene: TRBJ1-4; CDR3nt: TGTGCCAGCAGTTACTCAGAAGTAAATGAAAAACTGTTTTTT; CDR3aa: CASSYSEVNEKLFF
abundance: once; d_gene: .; v_gene: TRBV11-2; j_gene: TRBJ1-6; CDR3nt: TGTGCCAGCAGCTTGTGGGCCGGGACGGAATCCTCACCCCTCCACTTT; CDR3aa: CASSLWAGTESSPLHF
abundance: once; d_gene: .; v_gene: TRBV6-1; j_gene: TRBJ2-1; CDR3nt: TGTGCCAGCAGTGAAGTTAAGTCGGGGGCTGAGCAGTTCTTC; CDR3aa: CASSEVKSGAEQFF
abundance: .; d_gene: .; v_gene: TRBV12-5; j_gene: TRBJ1-1; CDR3nt: TGTGCTAGTGGTTGGCTTGTTAGAAACACTGAAGCTTTCTTT; CDR3aa: CASGWLVRNTEAFF
abundance: .; d_gene: .; v_gene: TRBV9; j_gene: TRBJ1-1; CDR3nt: TGTGCCAGCAGCCCCCGGATAGGCGAAGCTTTCTTT; CDR3aa: CASSPRIGEAFF
abundance: .; d_gene: TRBD1; v_gene: TRBV5-4; j_gene: TRBJ1-2; CDR3nt: TGTGCCAGCAGCCGGACAGGGGGGAATGGCTACACCTTC; CDR3aa: CASSRTGGNGYTF
abundance: .; d_gene: .; v_gene: TRBV18; j_gene: TRBJ2-1; CDR3nt: TGTGCCAGCTCACAGGCGGCGGGTGATCACAATGAGCAGTTCTTC; CDR3aa: CASSQAAGDHNEQFF
abundance: .; d_gene: TRBD2; v_gene: TRBV9; j_gene: TRBJ2-3; CDR3nt: TGTGCCAGCAGCGTGGGGGGGATTCCCCTCACGGATACGCAGTATTTT; CDR3aa: CASSVGGIPLTDTQYF
abundance: .; d_gene: .; v_gene: TRBV19; j_gene: TRBJ2-1; CDR3nt: TGTGCCAGTAGTATAGATCGCCTACCGTCCAATGAGCAGTTCTTC; CDR3aa: CASSIDRLPSNEQFF
abundance: .; d_gene: .; v_gene: TRBV19; j_gene: TRBJ1-5; CDR3nt: TGTGCCAGTAGTGACCTACAATTCTCCCCCAATCAGCCCCAGCATTTT; CDR3aa: CASSDLQFSPNQPQHF
abundance: .; d_gene: TRBD1; v_gene: TRBV9; j_gene: TRBJ2-1; CDR3nt: TGTGCCAGCAGCACAACGACAGGGGGGAATGAGCAGTTCTTC; CDR3aa: CASSTTTGGNEQFF
abundance: .; d_gene: .; v_gene: TRBV5-6; j_gene: TRBJ2-3; CDR3nt: TGTGCCAGCAGACGAGGAGCGGATACGCAGTATTTT; CDR3aa: CASRRGADTQYF
abundance: .; d_gene: TRBD1; v_gene: TRBV20-1; j_gene: TRBJ2-2; CDR3nt: TGCAGTGCTAGAAGGGGGCGGGAGCTGTTTTTT; CDR3aa: CSARRGRELFF
abundance: .; d_gene: .; v_gene: TRBV5-6; j_gene: TRBJ1-3; CDR3nt: TGTGCCAGCAGCGTCCTACAGGTTAGCTCTGGAAACACCATATATTTT; CDR3aa: CASSVLQVSSGNTIYF
abundance: once; d_gene: .; v_gene: TRBV18; j_gene: TRBJ1-5; CDR3nt: TGTGCCAGCTCACCTACCACCTCAGTGGGGGGTCACCAGCCCCAGCATTTT; CDR3aa: CASSPTTSVGGHQPQHF
abundance: .; d_gene: .; v_gene: TRBV4-1; j_gene: TRBJ2-7; CDR3nt: TGCGCCAGCAGCCAAGGGGGGTTTGCCTACGAGCAGTACTTC; CDR3aa: CASSQGGFAYEQYF
abundance: .; d_gene: .; v_gene: TRBV9; j_gene: TRBJ2-2; CDR3nt: TGTGCCAGCAGCGTAGTTGACGGAGGATCGAACACCGGGGAGCTGTTTTTT; CDR3aa: CASSVVDGGSNTGELFF
abundance: .; d_gene: TRBD1; v_gene: TRBV19; j_gene: TRBJ2-4; CDR3nt: TGTGCCAGTAACGCAGGGGGCTCCAAAAACATTCAGTACTTC; CDR3aa: CASNAGGSKNIQYF
abundance: .; d_gene: TRBD2; v_gene: TRBV6-6; j_gene: TRBJ2-4; CDR3nt: TGTGCCAGCACCGGACTAGCGGGAGGAGCCAAAAACATTCAGTACTTC; CDR3aa: CASTGLAGGAKNIQYF
abundance: .; d_gene: .; v_gene: TRBV9; j_gene: TRBJ2-7; CDR3nt: TGTGCCAGCAGCGTAGGACAGGGCGCGGGGGCCTACGAGCAGTACTTC; CDR3aa: CASSVGQGAGAYEQYF
abundance: .; d_gene: .; v_gene: TRBV11-2; j_gene: TRBJ1-1; CDR3nt: TGTGCCAGCAGCTTGGGCCTGGGGCTCACTGAAGCTTTCTTT; CDR3aa: CASSLGLGLTEAFF
abundance: .; d_gene: TRBD1; v_gene: TRBV5-1; j_gene: TRBJ1-6; CDR3nt: TGCGCCAGCAGGCCCGGGACAGGGAAAAATTCACCCCTCCACTTT; CDR3aa: CASRPGTGKNSPLHF
abundance: once; d_gene: .; v_gene: TRBV19; j_gene: TRBJ1-5; CDR3nt: TGTGCCAGTAGGACCCACGAAGGATGGGGCAATCAGCCCCAGCATTTT; CDR3aa: CASRTHEGWGNQPQHF
abundance: few; d_gene: TRBD2; v_gene: TRBV6-4; j_gene: TRBJ2-3; CDR3nt: TGTGCCAGCAGTGACAGGAGCGGGGGGGGCACAGATACGCAGTATTTT; CDR3aa: CASSDRSGGGTDTQYF
abundance: .; d_gene: .; v_gene: TRBV5-6; j_gene: TRBJ2-5; CDR3nt: TGTGCCAGCAGCTTGTCCGGGGAGACCCAGTACTTC; CDR3aa: CASSLSGETQYF
abundance: .; d_gene: .; v_gene: TRBV5-4; j_gene: TRBJ2-7; CDR3nt: TGTGCCAGCAGCTCAGGGCACGGTGGGGTACGGGAGCAGTACTTC; CDR3aa: CASSSGHGGVREQYF
abundance: .; d_gene: TRBD2; v_gene: TRBV5-8; j_gene: TRBJ2-3; CDR3nt: TGTGCCAGCAGCTTAGCCGGGACTACGTCCCATACGCAGTATTTT; CDR3aa: CASSLAGTTSHTQYF
abundance: .; d_gene: .; v_gene: TRBV30; j_gene: TRBJ2-5; CDR3nt: TGTGCCTGGACCCCCAGGGGAGAGACCCAGTACTTC; CDR3aa: CAWTPRGETQYF
abundance: .; d_gene: TRBD1; v_gene: TRBV6-5; j_gene: TRBJ1-2; CDR3nt: TGTGCCAGCAGTTACAGGGGGCGGGATGGCTACACCTTC; CDR3aa: CASSYRGRDGYTF
abundance: .; d_gene: TRBD2; v_gene: TRBV7-9; j_gene: TRBJ2-1; CDR3nt: TGTGCCAGCAGCCCCGATAGCGGGAGCTCCTACAATGAGCAGTTCTTC; CDR3aa: CASSPDSGSSYNEQFF
abundance: .; d_gene: .; v_gene: TRBV19; j_gene: TRBJ1-5; CDR3nt: TGTGCCAGTAGAGGCCTGTCGAGCAATCAGCCCCAGCATTTT; CDR3aa: CASRGLSSNQPQHF
abundance: .; d_gene: .; v_gene: TRBV30; j_gene: TRBJ1-4; CDR3nt: TGTGCCTGGGATCGGGGGGGAGAAAAACTGTTTTTT; CDR3aa: CAWDRGGEKLFF
abundance: .; d_gene: TRBD2; v_gene: TRBV7-7; j_gene: TRBJ2-3; CDR3nt: TGTGCTAGCAGCTTAGCGGGACTAGCGGGGGTTAGCACAGATACGCAGTATTTT; CDR3aa: CASSLAGLAGVSTDTQYF
abundance: .; d_gene: TRBD1; v_gene: TRBV4-3; j_gene: TRBJ2-7; CDR3nt: TGCGCCAGCAGCCCCGGACAGGGTTCCTACGAGCAGTACTTC; CDR3aa: CASSPGQGSYEQYF
abundance: .; d_gene: TRBD2; v_gene: TRBV19; j_gene: TRBJ2-3; CDR3nt: TGTGCCAGTAGTATCGGGGGGGCGACCACAGATACGCAGTATTTT; CDR3aa: CASSIGGATTDTQYF
abundance: .; d_gene: TRBD1; v_gene: TRBV7-8; j_gene: TRBJ1-5; CDR3nt: TGTGCCAGCAGCTCCGGGACAGGGGAAGGCAATCAGCCCCAGCATTTT; CDR3aa: CASSSGTGEGNQPQHF
abundance: .; d_gene: .; v_gene: TRBV5-4; j_gene: TRBJ2-1; CDR3nt: TGTGCCAGCAGCTTGGGGGCAGGCTCCTACAATGAGCAGTTCTTC; CDR3aa: CASSLGAGSYNEQFF
abundance: .; d_gene: .; v_gene: TRBV10-3; j_gene: TRBJ2-7; CDR3nt: TGTGCCATCAGCCCCGGACTCCCCGTGGAGCAGTACTTC; CDR3aa: CAISPGLPVEQYF
abundance: .; d_gene: .; v_gene: TRBV5-1; j_gene: TRBJ1-1; CDR3nt: TGCGCCAGCAGCTTGGAGGTGGGGACGAACACTGAAGCTTTCTTT; CDR3aa: CASSLEVGTNTEAFF
abundance: .; d_gene: .; v_gene: TRBV19; j_gene: TRBJ1-1; CDR3nt: TGTGCCAGTAGTATAGCGGCAGGGCCGAACACTGAAGCTTTCTTT; CDR3aa: CASSIAAGPNTEAFF
abundance: .; d_gene: .; v_gene: TRBV4-2; j_gene: TRBJ2-1; CDR3nt: TGTGCCAGCAGCCAGGAAGGTGGGAGTGAGCAGTTCTTC; CDR3aa: CASSQEGGSEQFF
abundance: once; d_gene: .; v_gene: TRBV4-1; j_gene: TRBJ1-1; CDR3nt: TGCGCCAGCAGCGCGCCGGGACGGCCGAACACTGAAGCTTTCTTT; CDR3aa: CASSAPGRPNTEAFF